The 14 T cell receptor beta chains reported below all come from one sample, sequenced in a study of T cell repertoires in cytomegalovirus infection. MiXCR was run by TCRdb on the reads, yielding one entry per CDR3 protein. The table shows approximately 500,000 distinct CDR3 sequences, with about 15% occurring only once. Sequencing was performed on CD8+ T cells from PBMCs. Receptors were obtained from a human donor in good health (CMV status not recorded). Some clones in this sample may be carry-over from other donors' samples.

This clonotype was observed a handful of times. The CDR3 DNA reads TGCAGCGTTGAAGGGGGCGTGAGCTACACCTTC. Residues: CSVEGGVSYTF. The chain couples TRBV29-1 to TRBJ1-2; D might be TRBD1 (5 bases). Per the germline V gene, CDR1 is SQVTM and CDR2 is ANQGSEA. The CDR3 is made up of 11 amino acids. V gave up 1 base and J gave up 9 bases, with 9 bases separating them.

A few counts support this clonotype. Mismatch with germline at one junction end may stem from a read error. The chain couples TRBV20-1 to TRBJ2-7; 8 bases map to TRBD2. The CDR3 is 15 amino acids. Germline CDR1 reads DFQATT; CDR2 reads SNEGSKA (reference sequence). DNA for the CDR3: TGCAGTGCTAGGTCCCCGGGACTAGGCTCCCACGAGCAGTACTTC. Its protein is CSARSPGLGSHEQYF.

In its sample, this clonotype was seen many times. CDR3 amino acids: CASSSPIWGGMETQYF. In DNA form, the CDR3 reads TGTGCCAGCAGCTCACCCATATGGGGGGGGATGGAGACCCAGTACTTC. This sequence joins TRBV12-3 or TRBV12-4 and TRBJ2-5; TRBD2 agrees at 7 bases. J lost 5 bases, V lost 6 bases, and 15 bases had no gene match. The CDR3 is made up of 16 amino acids.

The chain combines TRBV5-6 with TRBJ1-1; D call uncertain. This CDR3 is built from 16 residues. V shed 0 bases and J shed 1 base, with 13 bases lying between them. CDR1 is SGHDT, CDR2 YYEEEE, per germline. Here the CDR3 reads CASSLALEDPNTEAFF. The CDR3 DNA sequence: TGTGCCAGCAGCTTGGCCTTGGAGGACCCGAACACTGAAGCTTTCTTT. Full variable domain (remainder filled in from reference TRBV5-6 and TRBJ1-1): DAGVTQSPTHLIKTRGQQVTLRCSPKSGHDTVSWYQQALGQGPQFIFQYYEEEERQRGNFPDRFSGHQFPNYSSELNVNALLLGDSALYLCASSLALEDPNTEAFFGQGTRLTVV.

This clonotype was counted between two and nine times. One base away lies a much larger clone, so this may be a sequencing read error. The V gene is TRBV5-8, the J gene TRBJ2-7, with 8 positions matching TRBD1. Unmatched junction bases numbered 4, after V lost 3 bases and J lost 2 bases. Germline V CDR1 and CDR2: SGHTS, YDEGEE. The CDR3 totals 14 residues. CDR3 protein: CASSWGQEAYEQYF. DNA of the CDR3: TGTGCCAGCAGCTGGGGACAGGAGGCCTACGAGCAGTACTTC. The whole variable domain, remainder taken from reference TRBV5-8 and TRBJ2-7, is EAGVTQSPTHLIKTRGQQATLRCSPISGHTSVYWYQQALGLGLQFLLWYDEGEERNRGNFPPRFSGRQFPNYSSELNVNALELEDSALYLCASSWGQEAYEQYFGPGTRLTVT.

Notes on this clonotype: This sequence may be a read error, since a much larger clone differs from it by one base. It is likely a read error, because the conserved phenylalanine at the end of the CDR3 is missing. V is TRBV4-1 and J is TRBJ2-7; possible D gene TRBD2, 7 bases. Germline CDR1 and CDR2: MGHRA and YSYEKL. The length of the CDR3 is 16 residues. V gave up 3 bases and J gave up 5 bases, with 20 bases separating them. CDR3 region: CASSQWGGAQVHEQYL. DNA for the CDR3: TGCGCCAGCAGCCAGTGGGGGGGGGCGCAAGTCCACGAGCAGTACTTA.

This clonotype was detected many times. The chain joins TRBV12-3 or TRBV12-4 to TRBJ2-2; 11 positions match TRBD2. This CDR3 is 15 amino acids long. V dropped 4 bases and J dropped 10; count of bases not matched to a gene: 8. CDR3 protein: CASSSSSGGWMELFF. CDR3 coding DNA: TGTGCCAGCAGTTCTTCTAGCGGGGGGTGGATGGAGCTGTTTTTT.

Ten or more counts support this clonotype. V is TRBV7-9 and J is TRBJ2-1; maybe TRBD1 (6 bases). V was clipped by 3 bases and J by 5 bases, with 8 bases between them. This CDR3 is 13 amino acids long. CDR1 SEHNR and CDR2 FQNEAQ come from the germline V gene (reference sequence). The CDR3 nucleotides are TGTGCCAGCAGCTTTAGGGGGAACAATGAGCAGTTCTTC. Encoded protein: CASSFRGNNEQFF. The whole variable domain, remainder taken from reference TRBV7-9 and TRBJ2-1, is DTGVSQNPRHKITKRGQNVTFRCDPISEHNRLYWYRQTLGQGPEFLTYFQNEAQLEKSRLLSDRFSAERPKGSFSTLEIQRTEQGDSAMYLCASSFRGNNEQFFGPGTRLTVL.

This clonotype was detected many times. This chain's CDR3 is CASSSAGPGTEQFF. The CDR3 DNA follows: TGTGCCAGCAGCTCCGCGGGCCCCGGAACTGAGCAGTTCTTC. J is TRBJ2-1 and V is TRBV7-3; weak D call: TRBD2 (5 bases). V gave up 4 bases and J gave up 9 bases, with 16 bases separating them. The CDR3 sequence is 14 residues long. In germline, CDR1 is SGHTA, CDR2 FQGTGA.

This clonotype was seen only a few times. The chain employs TRBV29-1 and TRBJ1-1; D gene uncertain. V was pared by 0 bases and J by 10 bases, with 12 bases between. The CDR3 is 12 amino acids. Germline CDR1 SQVTM, CDR2 ANQGSEA. In DNA form, the CDR3 reads TGCAGCGTTGAAGATGGCCGGGGATTAGCTTTCTTT. It specifies CSVEDGRGLAFF.

The rearrangement links TRBV7-3 to TRBJ2-3; 13 bases are a match to TRBD2. Germline CDR1 is SGHTA and CDR2 is FQGTGA. With V trimmed by 6 bases and J by 5 bases, 5 bases remained unmatched. This CDR3 is 15 amino acids long. CDR3 residues: CASSTSGGAGDTQYF. The CDR3 region has the DNA TGTGCCAGCAGTACTAGCGGGGGGGCCGGAGATACGCAGTATTTT.

This clonotype was seen only a few times. The rearrangement joins TRBV28 to TRBJ2-1; 8 bases match TRBD2. Germline CDR1 MDHEN, CDR2 SYDVKM. There are 16 residues in the CDR3. Trimming took 5 bases from V and 0 from J; bases not matched to a gene: 6. Here the CDR3 DNA reads TGTGCCAGCAGTATAGCGGGAAGCAGCTCCTACAATGAGCAGTTCTTC. Translated, it gives CASSIAGSSSYNEQFF.

This clonotype was detected many times. V is TRBV6-6 and J is TRBJ2-1; D call uncertain. The CDR3 runs 11 residues. V was cut by 6 bases and J by 9 bases, with 9 bases left in between. CDR1 is MNHNY and CDR2 is SVGAGI in the germline V gene (reference sequence). The CDR3 DNA follows: TGTGCCAGCAGGAACTTTGGTGAGCAGTTCTTC. Protein product: CASRNFGEQFF.

The rearrangement uses TRBV5-1 and TRBJ1-1, with D unresolved. Trimming took 3 bases from V and 4 from J, leaving 10 bases between them. Germline-derived CDR1 and CDR2 are SGHRS and YFSETQ. The CDR3 consists of 13 residues. CDR3 residues: CASSSSAGTEAFF. DNA for the CDR3: TGCGCCAGCAGCTCCTCAGCAGGCACTGAAGCTTTCTTT.